The 2 T cell receptor beta chains reported below all come from one sample, sequenced in a study of T cell responses to AZD1222 COVID-19 vaccine. The repertoire was sequenced with immunoSEQ multiplex PCR; TCRdb's copy has only in-frame clones and lacks some. The table shows approximately 200,000 clones, with about 90% occurring only once. The sequencing used peripheral blood, collected on day 0 of AZD1222 vaccination. These receptors came from an adult in good health.

The gene calls are TRBV3-1 (or the pseudogene TRBV3-2) and TRBJ1-5; D not resolved. The V end lost 0 bases, the J end lost 7 bases, and 10 bases lay between the germline ends. Germline V CDR1 and CDR2: LGHDT, YNNKEL (reference sequence). The length of the CDR3 is 14 residues. The CDR3 reads CASSQDTIGQPQHF. CDR3 in DNA: TGTGCCAGCAGCCAAGATACAATTGGGCAGCCCCAGCATTTT.

V is TRBV4-2 and J is TRBJ2-7, with 7 bases aligning to TRBD1. Unmatched junction bases numbered 4, after V lost 0 bases and J lost 2 bases. This CDR3 comprises 15 residues. Germline V gene sequence: CDR1 LGHNA, CDR2 YNFKEQ. DNA of the CDR3: TGTGCCAGCAGCCAAGAAGGAACAGGGGCCTACGAGCAGTACTTC. Translated: CASSQEGTGAYEQYF.